This T cell receptor (beta chain) was captured in a study of blood T cell repertoires in COVID-19. The germline V gene encodes CDR1 MDHEN and CDR2 SYDVKM. V was clipped by 2 bases and J by 7 bases, with 11 bases between them. The CDR3 spans 14 residues. Clones were read by immunoSEQ multiplex PCR, and TCRdb kept only the in-frame ones, dropping some. The sample has approximately 170,000 clones; 70% to 85% are singletons. This TCR came from a woman in her 30s who had recovered from COVID-19. The sample comprised PBMCs or T cells enriched from blood (not recorded which). This chain connects TRBV28 to TRBJ2-2; D possibly corresponds to TRBD1 (5 bases). The CDR3 loop reads CASSLRRGLGELFF. The CDR3 region has the DNA TGTGCCAGCAGTTTACGAAGGGGTCTCGGGGAGCTGTTTTTT.